This T cell receptor beta chain came from a study of CD4 T cells in relation to SARS-CoV-2 and coronaviruses. TCRdb keeps only in-frame clones here, not all; method: immunoSEQ multiplex PCR. This table holds about 11,000 clones, approximately 69% found once. The V end was cut by 6 bases, the J end by 7 bases, with 9 bases between. Per the germline V gene, CDR1 is KGHSH and CDR2 is LQKENI. The CDR3 totals 12 residues. This clone was seen just once. Its antigen is currently unknown. CD4+ T cells from unexposed donors were obtained before the COVID-19 pandemic (2011-2018). The cells were cultured for 9 to 11 days before CD4+ T cells were isolated.

The sequence was obtained from a human donor in good health. The sequenced sample was CD4+ T cells from PBMCs, cultured in vitro. The V and J genes are TRBV18 and TRBJ1-4; D uncertain. The CDR3 bases are TGTGCCAGCTCGCCTATGGGTGAAAAACTGTTTTTT. Translated, it gives CASSPMGEKLFF.